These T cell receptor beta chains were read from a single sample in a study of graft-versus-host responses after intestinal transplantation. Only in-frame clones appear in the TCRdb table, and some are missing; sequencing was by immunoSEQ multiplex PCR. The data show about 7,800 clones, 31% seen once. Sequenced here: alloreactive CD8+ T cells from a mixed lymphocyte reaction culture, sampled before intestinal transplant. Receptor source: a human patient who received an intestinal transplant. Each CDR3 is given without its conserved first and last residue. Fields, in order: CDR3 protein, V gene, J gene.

AISEFRGGHTDTQY	TRBV10-3	TRBJ2-3
ARRQGNSPLH	TRBV30	TRBJ1-6
ASSLWGPGIQY	TRBV5-6	TRBJ2-4
ASSPVGGTYNSPLH	TRBV7-2	TRBJ1-6
ASSWDRPYEQY	TRBV5-1	TRBJ2-7
ASSQDLAGTLAKNIQY	TRBV4-2	TRBJ2-4
ASSSTYEQY	TRBV5-4	TRBJ2-7
ASSVGSGDYNEQF	TRBV9	TRBJ2-1
ASSPDAAGGADEQF	TRBV7-3	TRBJ2-1
ASSRTSGYYNEQF	TRBV19	TRBJ2-1
ASSQDPTRTINTEAF	TRBV4-2	TRBJ1-1
ATRRGQGAVEQY	TRBV15	TRBJ2-7
ASSLSTGTSGSSYNEQF	TRBV9	TRBJ2-1
SASQGLNTGELF	TRBV29-1	TRBJ2-2
ASSQESGGRWYEQY	TRBV4-1	TRBJ2-7
ASSFGGHEAF	TRBV7-9	TRBJ1-1
ASSQTTGGIGNTIY	TRBV4-1	TRBJ1-3
ASSNEERQGDSGNTIY	TRBV21-1	TRBJ1-3
AWSSGYSNQPQH	TRBV30	TRBJ1-5
ASSWGLRSYEQY	TRBV19	TRBJ2-7
ASSLFRIGKNQPQH	TRBV18	TRBJ1-5
SGTRTDTQY	TRBV20-1	TRBJ2-3
ASSLGHSGYT	TRBV5-4	TRBJ1-2
ASSGDREQGNYGYT	TRBV2	TRBJ1-2
ASSQDSGAVSWSTQY	TRBV4-3	TRBJ2-3
ASSGVAGLQETQY	TRBV13	TRBJ2-5
ASSEMPLTDLYGYT	TRBV6-1	TRBJ1-2
ASSYRLAGGHNEQF	TRBV6-5	TRBJ2-1
AWSVGTGGEGYT	TRBV30	TRBJ1-2
ASSYSRIQETQY	TRBV6-6	TRBJ2-5
ASIDRGGGASYEQY	TRBV12-1	TRBJ2-7
AWSVVLKTGGRDNEQF	TRBV30	TRBJ2-1
ASSQGDTGSSYNSPLH	TRBV4-1	TRBJ1-6
ASSVEGVGPYEQY	TRBV9	TRBJ2-7
ASSASIPASHEQY	TRBV9	TRBJ2-7
ASSQRPIEDRRGGQY	TRBV4-1	TRBJ2-7
AIEDWGDGYT	TRBV19	TRBJ1-2
ASSRSGGLGYEQY	TRBV4-3	TRBJ2-7
SARPEPEAF	TRBV20-1	TRBJ1-1
ASSVTGAYEQY	TRBV2	TRBJ2-7